This T cell receptor beta chain was captured by sequencing in a study of T cell responses to AZD1222 COVID-19 vaccine. The CDR3 totals 13 residues. Trimming cost V 4 bases and J 5 bases; bases outside gene matches: 2. The germline V gene has CDR1 SGHDT and CDR2 YYEEEE. TCRdb's copy holds only in-frame clones and misses some; the assay was immunoSEQ multiplex PCR. The sample contains some 100,000 clones, approximately 91% of which appear only once. The chain carries TRBV5-6 and TRBJ1-1, with 10 bases lining up with TRBD1. The sample consisted of peripheral blood, taken on day 0 of AZD1222 vaccination. The receptor was isolated from an adult in good health. The CDR3: CASSRQGATEAFF. CDR3 coding DNA: TGTGCCAGCAGCCGACAGGGGGCGACTGAAGCTTTCTTT.